The 32 T cell receptor beta chains presented below share a single source sample, sequenced in a study of technical replicates of blood from several donors. Sequencing used immunoSEQ multiplex PCR; TCRdb keeps in-frame clones, though not all of them. The data show around 80,000 clones, about nine tenths seen once. What was sequenced was T cells isolated from PBMCs. The receptors derive from a human donor in good health.

The chain joins TRBV28 to TRBJ1-4, with TRBD1 as a possible D gene (5 bases). CDR3 length: 13 residues. V was cut by 3 bases and J by 8 bases, with 10 bases left in between. Germline V gene lookup returns CDR1 MDHEN and CDR2 SYDVKM. The CDR3 spells CASSFGAREKLFF. The CDR3 nucleotides read TGTGCCAGCAGTTTTGGGGCACGGGAAAAACTGTTTTTT.

This clone was seen more than once but under ten times. The chain couples TRBV5-5 to TRBJ1-3; tentative D call: TRBD1 (5 bases). The CDR3 has 16 residues. The germline gives CDR1 SGHKS, CDR2 YYEKEE (reference sequence). Trimming took off 4 bases at V and 0 bases at J, with 14 bases between the two ends. DNA for the CDR3: TGTGCCAGCAGCCTCCCAGGGCGATTCTCTGGAAACACCATATATTTT. Its translation: CASSLPGRFSGNTIYF.

This sequence joins TRBV7-9 and TRBJ2-7; tentatively, D is TRBD1 (6 bases). Germline V gene sequence: CDR1 SEHNR, CDR2 FQNEAQ (reference sequence). The V and J ends lost 9 bases and 4 bases respectively, with 16 bases between them. The length of the CDR3 is 13 residues. In DNA form, the CDR3 reads TGTGCCAGTGACCGGGACACTCGTTACGAGCAGTACTTC. It translates to CASDRDTRYEQYF.

This clone has a single count. The chain has TRBV15 and TRBJ1-5; 9 bases fit TRBD1. The CDR3 runs to 16 residues. CDR1 is LNHNV, CDR2 YYDKDF, per germline (reference sequence). V lost 4 bases and J lost 11; bases outside the gene matches: 15. CDR3 sequence reads: CATSTWTGAILMSQHF. The CDR3 DNA is TGTGCCACCAGCACTTGGACAGGGGCGATTCTTATGTCCCAGCATTTT. The variable domain in full, completed from reference TRBV15 and TRBJ1-5, reads DAMVIQNPRYQVTQFGKPVTLSCSQTLNHNVMYWYQQKSSQAPKLLFHYYDKDFNNEADTPDNFQSRRPNTSFCFLDIRSPGLGDTAMYLCATSTWTGAILMSQHFGDGTRLSIL.

The chain carries TRBV19 and TRBJ1-1; D gene ambiguous. Germline CDR1 is LNHDA and CDR2 is SQIVND (reference sequence). V gave up 3 bases and J gave up 11 bases, with 10 bases separating them. CDR3 length: 11 residues. CDR3 region: CASSIEHSAFF. The CDR3 DNA reads as TGTGCCAGTAGTATTGAGCACAGTGCTTTCTTT.

This clone was detected only a few times. J is TRBJ1-1 and V is TRBV19, with 8 bases aligning to TRBD1. The CDR3 spans 11 residues. V gave up 10 bases and J gave up 10 bases; unmatched junction bases: 8. Germline CDR1 and CDR2: LNHDA and SQIVND (reference sequence). The CDR3 loop reads CATADRGRAFF. CDR3 sequence (DNA): TGTGCCACCGCTGACAGGGGTCGAGCTTTCTTT.

The chain couples TRBV28 to TRBJ2-3, with TRBD2 matching over 9 bases. The J segment lost 0 bases and the V segment lost 10 bases, leaving 5 bases of the junction unmatched. The CDR3 has 14 amino acids. Per germline, CDR1 MDHEN and CDR2 SYDVKM. The DNA of the CDR3 is TGTGCCATTACGACTAGCGGAAGCACAGATACGCAGTATTTT. It yields the protein CAITTSGSTDTQYF. Filled out from reference TRBV28 and TRBJ2-3, the complete variable domain reads DVKVTQSSRYLVKRTGEKVFLECVQDMDHENMFWYRQDPGLGLRLIYFSYDVKMKEKGDIPEGYSVSREKKERFSLILESASTNQTSMYLCAITTSGSTDTQYFGPGTRLTVL.

V usage is TRBV19 and J usage is TRBJ2-4; D remains ambiguous. The CDR3 loop spans 15 amino acids. Trimming shortened V by 7 bases and J by 0 bases, and 13 bases separated the two germline ends. Germline lookup yields CDR1 LNHDA and CDR2 SQIVND (reference sequence). The CDR3 nucleotides read TGTGCCAGTACTTTCGGGTCTGTAGCCAAAAACATTCAGTACTTC. Its protein product is CASTFGSVAKNIQYF.

This chain connects TRBV9 to TRBJ2-6, with D possibly matching TRBD1 (5 bases). Trimming pared 0 bases from V and 2 bases from J, leaving 6 bases between. The CDR3 is 15 amino acids. Germline V gives CDR1 SGDLS, CDR2 YYNGEE. Here the CDR3 DNA reads TGTGCCAGCAGCGTAGAAGGGGCTGGGGCCAACGTCCTGACTTTC. Its protein product is CASSVEGAGANVLTF.

This clone was recorded once. The CDR3, as DNA: TGTGCCAGCAGCTCCGGGACAGTAGACACAGATACGCAGTATTTT. Its protein is CASSSGTVDTDTQYF. This chain joins TRBV11-3 and TRBJ2-3; 7 nucleotides align to TRBD1. Germline values: CDR1 SGHNT, CDR2 YENEEA. The CDR3 is 15 amino acids. The J segment lost 2 bases and the V segment lost 4 bases, leaving 6 bases of the junction unmatched.

The chain carries TRBV19 and TRBJ1-1, with 9 bases aligning to TRBD1. V lost 5 bases and J lost 4; bases outside the gene matches: 8. CDR3 length equals 15 residues. The germline V gene encodes CDR1 LNHDA and CDR2 SQIVND (reference sequence). In nucleotides, the CDR3 is TGTGCCAGTAGTGGGGACAGGGTGTCGAGCACTGAAGCTTTCTTT. Translation: CASSGDRVSSTEAFF.

CDR3 residues: CASSVENRGRGYTF. DNA for the CDR3: TGTGCCAGCAGCGTAGAGAACAGGGGAAGGGGCTACACCTTC. V gene TRBV9 combines with J gene TRBJ1-2; 7 bases match TRBD1. Per germline, CDR1 SGDLS and CDR2 YYNGEE. Trimming at V came to 0 bases and at J to 8 bases, leaving 7 bases not matched to a gene. CDR3 size: 14 residues.

CDR3 residues: CASGSGTVNSGSGETQYF. DNA of the CDR3: TGTGCTAGTGGTTCCGGTACGGTAAATAGCGGGAGCGGGGAGACCCAGTACTTC. The chain combines TRBV12-5 with TRBJ2-5, with 9 bases matching TRBD2. V was pared by 4 bases and J by 5 bases, with 17 bases of the junction left unmatched. In germline, CDR1 is LGHNT, CDR2 FRNRAP. This CDR3 spans 18 amino acids. Based on the CDR3 plus reference TRBV12-5 and TRBJ2-5, the full variable domain is DARVTQTPRHKVTEMGQEVTMRCQPILGHNTVFWYRQTMMQGLELLAYFRNRAPLDDSGMPKDRFSAEMPDATLATLKIQPSEPRDSAVYFCASGSGTVNSGSGETQYFGPGTRLLVL.

The gene calls are TRBV19 and TRBJ1-3; D is ambiguous. Trimming cost V 2 bases and J 1 base, with 9 bases left between them. There are 15 residues in the CDR3. Germline V gives CDR1 LNHDA, CDR2 SQIVND (reference sequence). The CDR3 spells CASSIIYGSGNTIYF. CDR3 coding DNA: TGTGCCAGTAGTATAATCTACGGGTCTGGAAACACCATATATTTT.

The chain is built from TRBV18 and TRBJ1-2; the match to TRBD1 covers 7 bases. This CDR3 region has 15 residues. Germline V gene data show CDR1 as KGHSH and CDR2 as LQKENI. The V and J ends lost 3 bases and 8 bases, in that order; junction bases with no gene match: 12. The CDR3 reads CASSPAGTVGEGYTF. The DNA for the CDR3 is TGTGCCAGCTCACCCGCGGGGACAGTGGGCGAAGGCTACACCTTC. Based on the CDR3 plus reference TRBV18 and TRBJ1-2, the full variable domain is NAGVMQNPRHLVRRRGQEARLRCSPMKGHSHVYWYRQLPEEGLKFMVYLQKENIIDESGMPKERFSAEFPKEGPSILRIQQVVRGDSAAYFCASSPAGTVGEGYTFGSGTRLTVV.

The chain joins TRBV19 to TRBJ1-5, with D possibly TRBD1 on 6 matching bases. The CDR3 spans 16 residues. Trimming shortened V by 10 bases and J by 3 bases, and 22 bases separated the two germline ends. Germline CDR1 LNHDA, CDR2 SQIVND (reference sequence). CDR3 nucleotides: TGTGCCACCACCCAGAACCAGGGGACATCCAATCAGCCCCAGCATTTT. This sequence encodes CATTQNQGTSNQPQHF.

This clone was recorded once. This chain joins TRBV9 and TRBJ2-1, with 7 bases identical to TRBD1. The CDR3 is made up of 15 amino acids. Per germline, CDR1 SGDLS and CDR2 YYNGEE. V trimming: 4 bases; J trimming: 0 bases; junction bases outside the gene matches: 4. The CDR3 protein is CASSPRDSSYNEQFF. The CDR3 DNA sequence: TGTGCCAGCAGCCCCCGGGACAGCTCCTACAATGAGCAGTTCTTC.

The genes are TRBV13 and TRBJ1-4, with D perhaps matching TRBD1 (5 bases). Germline values: CDR1 PRHDT, CDR2 FYEKMQ (reference sequence). V dropped 5 bases and J dropped 5 bases, with 12 bases sitting between them. The length of the CDR3 is 14 residues. CDR3 bases: TGTGCCAGCAGCCCTAATCGGGGGAATGAAAAACTGTTTTTT. Amino acid sequence: CASSPNRGNEKLFF.

This chain's CDR3 is CASSILNTEAFF. The CDR3 DNA reads TGTGCCAGCAGTATCTTGAACACTGAAGCTTTCTTT. The chain joins TRBV6-1 to TRBJ1-1; D uncertain. Germline CDR1 reads MNHNS; CDR2 reads SASEGT. The CDR3 contains 12 residues. V lost 5 bases and J 0 bases, leaving 4 bases between the germline ends.

The V gene is TRBV11-2, the J gene TRBJ2-1; 11 bases fit TRBD2. Trimming took 2 bases from V and 8 from J; bases not matched to a gene: 11. The CDR3 contains 17 residues. Germline-derived CDR1 and CDR2 are SGHAT and FQNNGV. CDR3 residues: CASSLFLCLAGGDEQFF. DNA of the CDR3: TGTGCCAGCAGCTTATTCTTGTGTTTAGCGGGAGGGGATGAGCAGTTCTTC.

The chain links TRBV28 to TRBJ2-7; TRBD1 matches at 8 bases. With 7 bases clipped from V and 6 bases from J, the junction kept 14 bases outside the gene matches. There are 15 residues in the CDR3. Germline V CDR1 and CDR2: MDHEN, SYDVKM. This CDR3 is CASTLVGQAAAEQYF. DNA for the CDR3: TGTGCCAGCACTCTTGTGGGACAGGCCGCGGCCGAGCAGTACTTC.

V usage is TRBV19 and J usage is TRBJ1-5; D is unresolved. This CDR3 region has 12 residues. Germline V gene lookup returns CDR1 LNHDA and CDR2 SQIVND (reference sequence). V lost 2 bases and J lost 5, with 4 bases in between. The CDR3 reads CASSIQDQPQHF. Here the CDR3 DNA reads TGTGCCAGTAGTATACAGGATCAGCCCCAGCATTTT.

This chain links TRBV7-9 with TRBJ1-5; no definite D call. Germline values: CDR1 SEHNR, CDR2 FQNEAQ (reference sequence). This CDR3 is built from 10 residues. V dropped 9 bases and J dropped 5 bases, with 5 bases sitting between them. For the CDR3, the DNA is TGTGCCAGTAAATATCAGCCCCAGCATTTT. Protein sequence: CASKYQPQHF.

The chain carries TRBV4-2 and TRBJ2-2; no reliable D call. The germline gives CDR1 LGHNA, CDR2 YNFKEQ. The CDR3 consists of 17 residues. V lost 0 bases to trimming and J lost 1 base, with 12 bases between them. The CDR3 reads CASSQDLRSGNTGELFF. The CDR3 coding sequence is TGTGCCAGCAGCCAAGATTTGAGGAGTGGGAACACCGGGGAGCTGTTTTTT.

This chain links TRBV7-9 with TRBJ2-7; TRBD2 agrees at 8 bases. Germline lookup yields CDR1 SEHNR and CDR2 FQNEAQ (reference sequence). Germline trimming cut 4 bases from V and 3 bases from J; bases unmatched to any gene: 8. The CDR3 has 15 amino acids. The CDR3 nucleotides read TGTGCCAGCAGCTCCGGGACTAGTGTGGGCTACGAGCAGTACTTC. Translating it yields CASSSGTSVGYEQYF. Using reference TRBV7-9 and TRBJ2-7 for the parts outside the CDR3, the full variable domain is DTGVSQNPRHKITKRGQNVTFRCDPISEHNRLYWYRQTLGQGPEFLTYFQNEAQLEKSRLLSDRFSAERPKGSFSTLEIQRTEQGDSAMYLCASSSGTSVGYEQYFGPGTRLTVT.

The chain joins TRBV30 to TRBJ2-1; 8 bases are shared with TRBD2. The CDR3 sequence is 14 residues long. V shed 1 base and J 6 bases; nucleotides not matched to a gene: 5. Germline V gene data show CDR1 as GTSNPN and CDR2 as SVGIG (reference sequence). The CDR3 reads CAWSGQREINEQFF. For the CDR3, the DNA is TGTGCCTGGAGTGGCCAGCGGGAGATCAATGAGCAGTTCTTC.

The chain recombines TRBV25-1 with TRBJ2-5; 9 positions agree with TRBD1. The CDR3 consists of 14 residues. The ends lost 2 bases at V and 6 bases at J; junction bases unmatched: 4. Germline V gives CDR1 MGHDK, CDR2 SYGVNS. CDR3 region: CASSERQGGQTQYF. CDR3 nucleotides: TGTGCCAGCAGTGAACGACAGGGGGGACAGACCCAGTACTTC. The full variable domain, with the rest looked up from reference TRBV25-1 and TRBJ2-5, is EADIYQTPRYLVIGTGKKITLECSQTMGHDKMYWYQQDPGMELHLIHYSYGVNSTEKGDLSSESTVSRIRTEHFPLTLESARPSHTSQYLCASSERQGGQTQYFGPGTRLLVL.

In this sample, this clone turned up once. The chain couples TRBV28 to TRBJ2-7; D may be TRBD2 (6 bases). The CDR3 totals 14 residues. Trimming removed 8 bases from V and 1 base from J, with 15 bases in between. CDR1 and CDR2 (germline): MDHEN, SYDVKM. The CDR3: CASYPGVQSYEQYF. CDR3 bases: TGTGCCAGCTATCCGGGAGTTCAGTCCTACGAGCAGTACTTC.

The rearrangement links TRBV9 to TRBJ2-1; 7 bases match TRBD2. Looked up from germline, CDR1 is SGDLS and CDR2 is YYNGEE. This CDR3 is built from 16 residues. J lost 6 bases, V lost 0 bases, and 9 bases had no gene match. CDR3 in amino acids: CASSVAPSGARNEQFF. The DNA for the CDR3 is TGTGCCAGCAGCGTAGCGCCCAGCGGGGCCCGCAATGAGCAGTTCTTC.

This chain links TRBV18 with TRBJ1-1; 8 bases align to TRBD1. Per the germline V gene, CDR1 is KGHSH and CDR2 is LQKENI. V gave up 2 bases and J gave up 5 bases; unmatched junction bases: 10. CDR3 size: 16 residues. The CDR3 is CASSPTGQEVGTEAFF. The CDR3, as DNA: TGTGCCAGCTCACCAACGGGACAGGAGGTAGGAACTGAAGCTTTCTTT.

The genes are TRBV29-1 and TRBJ1-2, with TRBD1 identical over 8 bases. CDR1 SQVTM and CDR2 ANQGSEA come from the germline V gene. V shed 7 bases and J 0 bases; nucleotides not matched to a gene: 4. CDR3 length: 13 residues. The CDR3 region is CSDGTGANYGYTF. In nucleotides, the CDR3 is TGCAGCGATGGGACAGGAGCTAACTATGGCTACACCTTC.

The V and J genes are TRBV5-1 and TRBJ1-2, with 7 bases aligning to TRBD1. V gave up 0 bases and J gave up 4 bases; unmatched junction bases: 6. From germline, CDR1 is SGHRS and CDR2 YFSETQ. CDR3 length: 15 residues. The CDR3 sequence: CASSLAGTVSYGYTF. The CDR3 DNA is TGCGCCAGCAGCTTGGCCGGGACAGTGAGCTATGGCTACACCTTC.